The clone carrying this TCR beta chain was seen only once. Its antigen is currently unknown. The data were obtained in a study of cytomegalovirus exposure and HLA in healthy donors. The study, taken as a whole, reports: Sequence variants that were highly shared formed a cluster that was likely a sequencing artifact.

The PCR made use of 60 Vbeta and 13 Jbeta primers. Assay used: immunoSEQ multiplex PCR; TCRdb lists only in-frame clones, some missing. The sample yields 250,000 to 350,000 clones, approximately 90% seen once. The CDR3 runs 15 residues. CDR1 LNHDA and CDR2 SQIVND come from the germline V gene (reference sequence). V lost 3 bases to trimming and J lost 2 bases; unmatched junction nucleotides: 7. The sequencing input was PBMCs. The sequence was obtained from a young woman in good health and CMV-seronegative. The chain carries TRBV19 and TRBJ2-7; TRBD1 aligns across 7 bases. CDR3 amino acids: CASSIRRGTTYEQYF. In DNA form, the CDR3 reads TGTGCCAGTAGTATCCGCAGGGGGACCACCTACGAGCAGTACTTC.